Each of the 22 T cell receptor beta chains below was sequenced from the same sample in a study of blood T cells in healthy people across ages. Alongside a J-beta primer mix, a sample-barcoded 5' primer served in a second PCR lasting about 6 to 12 cycles. A single record per CDR3 protein comes from TCRdb applying MiXCR to the 5' RACE reads. The sample lists hundreds of thousands of distinct CDR3 sequences; under 30% were seen once. Sequences were obtained from blood. The source is a woman older than 75 in good health.

On this clonotype itself: This may be a read error: a much more frequent sequence differs by one nucleotide. This chain links TRBV6-1 with TRBJ1-1; D gene unclear. This CDR3 has 14 amino acids. Deletions cut 3 bases from V and 3 bases from J, with 11 bases between. Germline V gene sequence: CDR1 MNHNS, CDR2 SASEGT. The DNA of the CDR3 is TGTGCCAGCAGTGAGGCGAGAGTACACACTGAAGCTTTCTTT. Translating gives CASSEARVHTEAFF.

Many counts were recorded for this clonotype. This sequence joins TRBV30 and TRBJ2-3; the D is unclear. The length of the CDR3 is 12 residues. CDR1 is GTSNPN, CDR2 SVGIG, per germline (reference sequence). The V gene lost 0 bases and the J gene lost 8 bases, with 9 bases spanning the gap. The chain's CDR3 is CAWSVLPSTQYF. CDR3 sequence (DNA): TGTGCCTGGAGTGTACTTCCATCTACGCAGTATTTT.

This clonotype was seen at least ten times. This chain joins TRBV5-1 and TRBJ2-3, with TRBD2 matching 13 bases. The CDR3 length is 20 residues. J gave up 0 bases and V 4 bases, and 14 bases lay outside the gene matches. In germline, CDR1 is SGHRS, CDR2 YFSETQ. The CDR3 protein is CASSGSLWGLAGTSTDTQYF. In nucleotides, the CDR3 is TGCGCCAGCAGCGGTTCATTGTGGGGACTAGCGGGGACTAGCACAGATACGCAGTATTTT.

This clonotype appeared many times. The V call is TRBV2, the J call TRBJ1-2; D is unresolved. Germline V gives CDR1 SNHLY, CDR2 FYNNEI. The CDR3 is made up of 13 amino acids. V shed 2 bases and J shed 4 bases, with 8 bases lying between them. The CDR3 DNA is TGTGCCAGCAGTGAAACACGAACCTATGGCTACACCTTC. Translating gives CASSETRTYGYTF.

The chain couples TRBV12-3 or TRBV12-4 to TRBJ2-1, with TRBD1 matching 7 bases. The V and J ends lost 6 bases and 7 bases, in that order; junction bases with no gene match: 9. This CDR3 comprises 14 residues. The CDR3 loop is CASSLIGQENEQFF. CDR3 coding DNA: TGTGCCAGCAGCCTCATTGGACAGGAGAATGAGCAGTTCTTC.

This clonotype was observed at least ten times. The chain employs TRBV7-2 and TRBJ1-5; D gene uncertain. Germline CDR1 reads SGHTA; CDR2 reads FQGNSA. This CDR3 contains 13 residues. V was clipped by 3 bases and J by 5 bases, with 8 bases between them. CDR3 residues: CASSFKVYQPQHF. DNA of the CDR3: TGTGCCAGCAGCTTTAAGGTCTATCAGCCCCAGCATTTT. Filled out from reference TRBV7-2 and TRBJ1-5, the complete variable domain reads GAGVSQSPSNKVTEKGKDVELRCDPISGHTALYWYRQSLGQGLEFLIYFQGNSAPDKSGLPSDRFSAERTGGSVSTLTIQRTQQEDSAVYLCASSFKVYQPQHFGDGTRLSIL.

This clonotype was seen repeatedly, ten times or more. V gene TRBV14 combines with J gene TRBJ2-3; either TRBD1 or TRBD2 may supply D (6 bases each). The germline gives CDR1 SGHDN, CDR2 FVKESK. The CDR3 is made up of 15 amino acids. Trimming shortened V by 4 bases and J by 5 bases, and 16 bases separated the two germline ends. The CDR3 DNA reads as TGTGCCAGCAGCCTCCGGAGGGGGTCAGGAGATACGCAGTATTTT. Translated: CASSLRRGSGDTQYF.

This clonotype came up many times. The chain is built from TRBV11-1 and TRBJ2-4; D is unclear. V was pared by 4 bases and J by 8 bases, with 9 bases between. This CDR3 contains 12 residues. In germline, CDR1 is SGHAT, CDR2 FQDESV (reference sequence). This CDR3 is CASSSISDIQYF. DNA for the CDR3: TGTGCCAGCAGCTCCATCTCGGACATTCAGTACTTC.

Ten or more counts support this clonotype. V is TRBV5-1 and J is TRBJ1-2; D possibly corresponds to TRBD1 (6 bases). Trimming left V 4 bases short and J 3 bases short, with 13 bases between. CDR3 length equals 14 residues. In germline, CDR1 is SGHRS, CDR2 YFSETQ. CDR3 DNA sequence: TGCGCCAGCAGCGTGGGACACGGCGACTATGGCTACACCTTC. It specifies CASSVGHGDYGYTF.

This clonotype came up many times. The V gene is TRBV4-2, the J gene TRBJ2-5; the D gene is possibly TRBD1 (7 bases). The germline V and J ends were trimmed by 0 bases and 11 bases, with 22 bases remaining between them. This CDR3 has 16 amino acids. The germline V gene encodes CDR1 LGHNA and CDR2 YNFKEQ. CDR3 in amino acids: CASSQDGRGDSDEQYF. The CDR3 DNA is TGTGCCAGCAGCCAAGATGGCAGGGGGGATAGTGATGAGCAGTACTTC.

This clonotype appeared once. V gene TRBV5-1 combines with J gene TRBJ2-7, with 9 positions matching TRBD1. In germline, CDR1 is SGHRS, CDR2 YFSETQ. The CDR3 is 15 amino acids. The V segment lost 4 bases and the J segment 6 bases; nucleotides outside the gene matches: 11. The CDR3 DNA follows: TGCGCCAGCAGCCCGGTCGGGACAGGGTGGTTCGAGCAGTACTTC. Protein sequence: CASSPVGTGWFEQYF.

In its sample, this clonotype was seen once. One end of the junction is discordant with germline, which a read error may explain. The rearrangement links TRBV7-2 to TRBJ2-2, with D maybe TRBD1 (6 bases). Looked up from germline, CDR1 is SGHTA and CDR2 is FQGNSA. This CDR3 region has 15 residues. The CDR3 sequence is CASSSRQVYTGELFF. The CDR3 DNA sequence: TGTGCCAGCAGCTCACGACAGGTCTACACCGGGGAGTTGTTTTTT. Based on the CDR3 plus reference TRBV7-2 and TRBJ2-2, the full variable domain is GAGVSQSPSNKVTEKGKDVELRCDPISGHTALYWYRQSLGQGLEFLIYFQGNSAPDKSGLPSDRFSAERTGGSVSTLTIQRTQQEDSAVYLCASSSRQVYTGELFFGEGSRLTVL.

This clonotype was counted only a few times. The chain links TRBV28 to TRBJ1-5, with D maybe TRBD1 (5 bases). Trimming cost V 10 bases and J 6 bases, with 13 bases left between them. This CDR3 contains 12 residues. Germline V gene lookup returns CDR1 MDHEN and CDR2 SYDVKM. CDR3 bases: TGTGCCACTCTGTCAGGGATTCAGCCCCAGCATTTT. Amino acid sequence: CATLSGIQPQHF.

This clonotype was detected many times. The chain employs TRBV6-2 or TRBV6-3 and TRBJ2-7; D not resolved. V lost 7 bases, J lost 0 bases, and 10 bases lay in between. This CDR3 has 13 amino acids. The germline V gene has CDR1 MNHEY and CDR2 SVGEGT. The CDR3 DNA reads as TGTGCCAGCACCAAAACGAGCTCCTACGAGCAGTACTTC. This translates into CASTKTSSYEQYF.

In its sample, this clonotype was seen many times. This could be a read error, since a much larger clone is one nucleotide away. The chain employs TRBV9 and TRBJ2-5; D assignment may be TRBD1 or TRBD2 (5 bases each). Trimming stripped 5 bases from V and 11 bases from J, with 19 bases between. This CDR3 spans 13 amino acids. Germline loops: CDR1 SGDLS, CDR2 YYNGEE. CDR3 in amino acids: CASSEYFQGEQYF. CDR3 coding DNA: TGTGCCAGCAGTGAATACTTTCAAGGGGAGCAGTACTTC.

This clonotype showed up just a few times. This sequence joins TRBV2 and TRBJ2-1, with D perhaps matching TRBD1 (6 bases). The CDR3 runs to 16 residues. Germline CDR1 reads SNHLY; CDR2 reads FYNNEI. Between the trimmed V and J ends, which lost 8 bases and 8 bases, there was a span of 25 bases. The CDR3 DNA sequence: TGTGCCAGCCGCCCGGTGGGGGCAGGGAAGAACCATGAGCAGTTCTTC. This codes for CASRPVGAGKNHEQFF.

This clonotype showed up many times. The chain recombines TRBV7-2 with TRBJ1-1; D might be TRBD1 (5 bases). Between the trimmed V and J ends, which lost 5 bases and 2 bases, there was a span of 9 bases. Germline values: CDR1 SGHTA, CDR2 FQGNSA. This CDR3 contains 13 residues. In DNA form, the CDR3 reads TGTGCCAGCAGCGTGAGGGGAAACACTGAAGCTTTCTTT. Its translation: CASSVRGNTEAFF.

This clonotype was seen a few times. The rearrangement uses TRBV7-2 and TRBJ1-5; D is undetermined. The V gene's germline CDR1 is SGHTA and CDR2 FQGNSA. V shed 5 bases and J shed 4 bases, with 12 bases lying between them. The CDR3 has 14 residues. This chain's CDR3 is CASSPAGWNQPQHF. CDR3 nucleotides: TGTGCCAGCAGCCCCGCTGGGTGGAATCAGCCCCAGCATTTT.

The chain recombines TRBV5-6 with TRBJ2-2; TRBD1 agrees at 8 bases. CDR3 size: 16 residues. Trimming cost V 0 bases and J 7 bases; bases outside gene matches: 8. Germline V gives CDR1 SGHDT, CDR2 YYEEEE. In DNA form, the CDR3 reads TGTGCCAGCAGCTTGGTGGGACAGGTTCCCAACGGGGAGCTGTTTTTT. This encodes CASSLVGQVPNGELFF.

This clonotype was observed at least ten times. The chain links TRBV5-8 to TRBJ2-7; tentatively, D is TRBD2 (6 bases). With 5 bases removed from V and 6 bases from J, the gap between germline ends came to 18 bases. Germline CDR1 is SGHTS and CDR2 is YDEGEE. The CDR3 is 14 residues long. The CDR3 DNA sequence: TGTGCCAGCAGGGGGAGGCAGGCGCTGGGCGAGCAGTACTTC. It yields the protein CASRGRQALGEQYF. Based on the CDR3 plus reference TRBV5-8 and TRBJ2-7, the full variable domain is EAGVTQSPTHLIKTRGQQATLRCSPISGHTSVYWYQQALGLGLQFLLWYDEGEERNRGNFPPRFSGRQFPNYSSELNVNALELEDSALYLCASRGRQALGEQYFGPGTRLTVT.

Note on this clonotype: Possible read error: a much larger clone is one base away. This sequence joins TRBV12-3 or TRBV12-4 and TRBJ1-1; 7 bases map to TRBD1. CDR3 size: 14 residues. The CDR3 here is CVSSRDRVNTEAFF. CDR3 DNA: TGTGTCAGCAGCCGGGACAGAGTGAACACTGAAGCTTTCTTT.

This clonotype was recorded only once. A read error may explain this, as a much larger clone is one base away. The rearrangement joins TRBV7-9 to TRBJ1-1; maybe TRBD1 (5 bases). Per the germline V gene, CDR1 is SEHNR and CDR2 is FQNEAQ (reference sequence). This CDR3 is built from 16 residues. The CDR3 region has the DNA TGTGCCAGCAGCCCCTCGGTTGGGGGGGAGGTAACTGGAGCTTTCTTT. Encoded protein: CASSPSVGGEVTGAFF.